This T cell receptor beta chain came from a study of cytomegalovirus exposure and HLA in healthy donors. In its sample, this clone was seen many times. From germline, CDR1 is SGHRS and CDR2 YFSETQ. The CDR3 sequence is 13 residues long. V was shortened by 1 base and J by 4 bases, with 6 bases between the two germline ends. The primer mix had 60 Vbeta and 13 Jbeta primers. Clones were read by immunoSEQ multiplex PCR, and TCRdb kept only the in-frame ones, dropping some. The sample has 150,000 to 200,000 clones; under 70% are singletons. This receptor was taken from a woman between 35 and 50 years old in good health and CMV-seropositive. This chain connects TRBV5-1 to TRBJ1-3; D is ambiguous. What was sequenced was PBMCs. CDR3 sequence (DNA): TGCGCCAGCAGCTTGACGGGGGGAAACACCATATATTTT. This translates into CASSLTGGNTIYF.